This TCR beta chain was identified during a study of T cell responses to AZD1222 COVID-19 vaccine. Whole-study context: Second-dose schedules of about 4 or about 12 weeks were combined.

The length of the CDR3 is 12 residues. CDR1 and CDR2 from the germline V gene are MNHEY and SMNVEV (reference sequence). V lost 3 bases and J 10 bases, leaving 7 bases between the germline ends. Note on this clone: Its target is not known.

General observations from the study: Across the whole spike, CD4 TCRs peaked at regions 160-218 and 743-854. The peak T cell response came first, and repertoires were sampled only after it. Donors skewed white British and female; clonal diversity was possibly underestimated.

Method: immunoSEQ multiplex PCR; TCRdb's copy keeps in-frame clones and lacks some. The sample shows about 150,000 clones, about 87% of them seen only once. The input for sequencing was peripheral blood, taken on day 0 of AZD1222 vaccination. J is TRBJ1-6 and V is TRBV27; no clear D gene. The sequence was collected from an adult in good health. CDR3 bases: TGTGCCAGCAGTTTCGCGGACTCACCCCTCCACTTT. Amino acid sequence: CASSFADSPLHF.